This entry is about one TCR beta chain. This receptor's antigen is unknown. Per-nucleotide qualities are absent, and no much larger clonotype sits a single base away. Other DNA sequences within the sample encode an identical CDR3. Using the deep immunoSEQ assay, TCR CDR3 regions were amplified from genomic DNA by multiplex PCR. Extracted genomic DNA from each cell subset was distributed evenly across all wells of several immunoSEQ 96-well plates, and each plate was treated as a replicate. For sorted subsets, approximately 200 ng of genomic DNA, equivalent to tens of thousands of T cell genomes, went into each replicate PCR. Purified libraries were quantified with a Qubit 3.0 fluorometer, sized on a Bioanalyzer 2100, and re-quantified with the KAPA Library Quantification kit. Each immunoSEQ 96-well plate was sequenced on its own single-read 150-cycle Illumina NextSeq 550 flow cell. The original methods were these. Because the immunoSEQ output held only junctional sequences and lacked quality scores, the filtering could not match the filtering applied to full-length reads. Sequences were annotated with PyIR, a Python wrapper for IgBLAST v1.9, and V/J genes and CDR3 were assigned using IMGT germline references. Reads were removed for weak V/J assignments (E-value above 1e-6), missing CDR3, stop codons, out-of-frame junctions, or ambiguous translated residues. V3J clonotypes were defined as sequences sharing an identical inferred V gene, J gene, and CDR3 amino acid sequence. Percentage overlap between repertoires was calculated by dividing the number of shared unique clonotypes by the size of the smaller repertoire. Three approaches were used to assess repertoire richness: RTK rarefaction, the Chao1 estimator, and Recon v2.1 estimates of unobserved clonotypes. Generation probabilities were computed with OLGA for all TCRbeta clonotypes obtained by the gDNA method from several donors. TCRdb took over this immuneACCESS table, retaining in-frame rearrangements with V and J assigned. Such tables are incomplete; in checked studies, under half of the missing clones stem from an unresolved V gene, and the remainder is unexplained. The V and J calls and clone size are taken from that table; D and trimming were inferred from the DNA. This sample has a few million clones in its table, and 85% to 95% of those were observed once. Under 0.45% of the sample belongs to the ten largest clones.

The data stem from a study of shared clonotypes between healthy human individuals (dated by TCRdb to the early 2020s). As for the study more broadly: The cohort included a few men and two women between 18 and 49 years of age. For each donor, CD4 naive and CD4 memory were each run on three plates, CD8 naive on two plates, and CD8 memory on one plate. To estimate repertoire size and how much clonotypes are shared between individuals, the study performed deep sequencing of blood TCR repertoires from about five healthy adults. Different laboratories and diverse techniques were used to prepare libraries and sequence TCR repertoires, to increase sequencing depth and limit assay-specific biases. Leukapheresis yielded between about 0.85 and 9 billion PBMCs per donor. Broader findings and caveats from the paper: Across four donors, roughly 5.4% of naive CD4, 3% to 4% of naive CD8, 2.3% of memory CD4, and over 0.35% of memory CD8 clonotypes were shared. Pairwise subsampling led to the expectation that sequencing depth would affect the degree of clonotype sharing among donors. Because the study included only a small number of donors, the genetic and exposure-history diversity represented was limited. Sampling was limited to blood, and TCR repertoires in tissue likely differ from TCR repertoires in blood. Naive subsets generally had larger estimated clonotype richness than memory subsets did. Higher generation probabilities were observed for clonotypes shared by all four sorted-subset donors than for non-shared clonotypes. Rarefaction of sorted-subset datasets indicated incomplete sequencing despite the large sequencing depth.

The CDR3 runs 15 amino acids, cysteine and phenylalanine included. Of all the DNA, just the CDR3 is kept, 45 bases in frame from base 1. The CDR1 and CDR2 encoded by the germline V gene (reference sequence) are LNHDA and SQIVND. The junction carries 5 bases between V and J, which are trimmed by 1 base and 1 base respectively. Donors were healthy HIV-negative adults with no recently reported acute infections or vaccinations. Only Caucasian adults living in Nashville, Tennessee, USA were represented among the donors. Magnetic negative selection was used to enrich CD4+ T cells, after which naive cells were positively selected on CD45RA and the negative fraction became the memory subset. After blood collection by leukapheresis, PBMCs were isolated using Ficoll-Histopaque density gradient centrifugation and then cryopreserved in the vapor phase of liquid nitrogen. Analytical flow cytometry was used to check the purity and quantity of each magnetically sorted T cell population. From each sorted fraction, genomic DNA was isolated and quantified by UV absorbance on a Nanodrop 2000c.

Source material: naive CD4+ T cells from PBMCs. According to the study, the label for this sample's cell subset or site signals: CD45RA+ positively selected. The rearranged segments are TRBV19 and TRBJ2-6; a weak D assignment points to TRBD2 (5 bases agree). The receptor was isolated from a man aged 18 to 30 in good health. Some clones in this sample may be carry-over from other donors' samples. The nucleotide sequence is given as TGTGCCAGTAGTATAGCGGGGTCTGGGGCCAACGTCCTGACTTTC. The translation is CASSIAGSGANVLTF.